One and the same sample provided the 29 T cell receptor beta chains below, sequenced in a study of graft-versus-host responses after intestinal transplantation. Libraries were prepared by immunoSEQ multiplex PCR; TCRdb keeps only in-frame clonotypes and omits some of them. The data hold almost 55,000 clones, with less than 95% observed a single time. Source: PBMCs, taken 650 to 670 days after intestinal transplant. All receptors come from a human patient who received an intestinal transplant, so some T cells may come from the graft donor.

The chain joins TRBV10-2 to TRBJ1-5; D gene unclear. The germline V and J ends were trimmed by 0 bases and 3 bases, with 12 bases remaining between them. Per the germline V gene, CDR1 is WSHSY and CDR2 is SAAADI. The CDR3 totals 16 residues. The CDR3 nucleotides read TGCGCCAGCAGTGAGTCGAGGGAGGGCTTCAATCAGCCCCAGCATTTT. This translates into CASSESREGFNQPQHF.

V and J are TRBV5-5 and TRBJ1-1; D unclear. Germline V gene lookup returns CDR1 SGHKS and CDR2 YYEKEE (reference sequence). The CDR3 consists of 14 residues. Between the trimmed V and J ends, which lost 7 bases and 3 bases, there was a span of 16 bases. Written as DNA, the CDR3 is TGTGCCAGCGGAGCTACAAGATTCCACACTGAAGCTTTCTTT. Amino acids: CASGATRFHTEAFF.

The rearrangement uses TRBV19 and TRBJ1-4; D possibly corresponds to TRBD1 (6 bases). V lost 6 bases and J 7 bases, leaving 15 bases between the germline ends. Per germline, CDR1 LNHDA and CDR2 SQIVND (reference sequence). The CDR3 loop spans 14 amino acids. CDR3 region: CASRLGGAFEKLFF. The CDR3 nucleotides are TGTGCCAGTAGGCTTGGGGGGGCGTTTGAAAAACTGTTTTTT.

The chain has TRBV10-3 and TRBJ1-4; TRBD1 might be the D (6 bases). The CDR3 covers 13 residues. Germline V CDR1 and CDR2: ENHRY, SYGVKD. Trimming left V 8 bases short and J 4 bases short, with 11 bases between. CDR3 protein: CAISGTSNEKLFF. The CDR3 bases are TGTGCCATCTCGGGGACAAGTAATGAAAAACTGTTTTTT.

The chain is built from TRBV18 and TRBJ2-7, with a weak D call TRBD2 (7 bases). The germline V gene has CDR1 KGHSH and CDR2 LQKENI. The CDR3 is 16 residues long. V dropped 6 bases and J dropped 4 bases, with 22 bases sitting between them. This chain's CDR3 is CASSPLAGAVEYEQYF. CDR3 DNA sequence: TGTGCCAGCTCGCCTCTGGCGGGGGCCGTAGAATACGAGCAGTACTTC.

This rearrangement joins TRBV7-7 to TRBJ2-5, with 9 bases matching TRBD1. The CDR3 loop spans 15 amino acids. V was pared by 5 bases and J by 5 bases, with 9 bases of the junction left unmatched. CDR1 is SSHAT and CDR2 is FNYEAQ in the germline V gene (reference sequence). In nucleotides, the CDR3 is TGTGCCAGCAGCCCCCGGGACAGGGCACGGGAGACCCAGTACTTC. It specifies CASSPRDRARETQYF.

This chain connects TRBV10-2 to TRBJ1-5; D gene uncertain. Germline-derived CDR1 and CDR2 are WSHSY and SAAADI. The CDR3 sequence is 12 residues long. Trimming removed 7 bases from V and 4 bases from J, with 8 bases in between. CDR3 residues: CASNGLNQPQHF. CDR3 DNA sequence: TGCGCCAGCAATGGTCTTAATCAGCCCCAGCATTTT.

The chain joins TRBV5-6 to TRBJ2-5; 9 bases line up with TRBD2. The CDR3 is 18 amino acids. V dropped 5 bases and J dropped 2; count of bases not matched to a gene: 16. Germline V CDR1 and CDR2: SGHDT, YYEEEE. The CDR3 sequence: CASSYSGGTWAPQETQYF. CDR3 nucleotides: TGTGCCAGCAGTTATAGCGGGGGAACCTGGGCCCCACAAGAGACCCAGTACTTC. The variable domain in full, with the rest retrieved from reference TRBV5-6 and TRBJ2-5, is DAGVTQSPTHLIKTRGQQVTLRCSPKSGHDTVSWYQQALGQGPQFIFQYYEEEERQRGNFPDRFSGHQFPNYSSELNVNALLLGDSALYLCASSYSGGTWAPQETQYFGPGTRLLVL.

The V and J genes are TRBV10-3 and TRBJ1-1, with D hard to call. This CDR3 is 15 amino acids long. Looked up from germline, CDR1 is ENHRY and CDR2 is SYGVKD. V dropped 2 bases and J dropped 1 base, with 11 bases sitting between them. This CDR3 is CAISEGVGTNTEAFF. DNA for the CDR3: TGTGCCATCAGTGAGGGTGTAGGTACGAACACTGAAGCTTTCTTT.

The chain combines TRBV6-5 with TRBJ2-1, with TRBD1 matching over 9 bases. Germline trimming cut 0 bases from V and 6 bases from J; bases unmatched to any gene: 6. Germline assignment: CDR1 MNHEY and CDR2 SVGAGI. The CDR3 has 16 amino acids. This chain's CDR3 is CASSYSRTGVRNEQFF. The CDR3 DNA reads TGTGCCAGCAGTTACTCTCGGACAGGGGTCCGCAATGAGCAGTTCTTC.

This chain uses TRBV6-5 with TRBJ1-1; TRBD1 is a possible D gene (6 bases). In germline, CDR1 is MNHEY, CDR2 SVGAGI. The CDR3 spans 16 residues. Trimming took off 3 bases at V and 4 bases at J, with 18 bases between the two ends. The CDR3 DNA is TGTGCCAGCAGTTATATCGCGGAGGGGGGCCCCACTGAAGCTTTCTTT. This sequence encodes CASSYIAEGGPTEAFF.

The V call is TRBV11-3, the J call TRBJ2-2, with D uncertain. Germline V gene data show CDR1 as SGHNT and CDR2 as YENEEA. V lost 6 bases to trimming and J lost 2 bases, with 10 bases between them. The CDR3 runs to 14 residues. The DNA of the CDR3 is TGTGCCAGCAGAAAGACGCTAAACACCGGGGAGCTGTTTTTT. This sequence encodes CASRKTLNTGELFF.

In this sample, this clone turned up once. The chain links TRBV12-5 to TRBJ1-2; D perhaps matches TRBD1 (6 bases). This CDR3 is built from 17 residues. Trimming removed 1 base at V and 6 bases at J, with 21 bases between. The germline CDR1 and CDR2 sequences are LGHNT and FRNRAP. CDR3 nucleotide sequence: TGTGCTAGTGGTTTGGCACCCCCCGGGGGGCGCAGTAATGGCTACACCTTC. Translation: CASGLAPPGGRSNGYTF.

CDR3 region: CASSLTGGSYEQYF. CDR3 bases: TGTGCCAGCAGCTTAACAGGGGGCTCCTACGAGCAGTACTTC. The chain uses TRBV7-2 and TRBJ2-7; the match to TRBD1 covers 8 bases. Germline lookup yields CDR1 SGHTA and CDR2 FQGNSA. The CDR3 contains 14 residues. Germline trimming cut 2 bases from V and 0 bases from J; bases unmatched to any gene: 0. The full variable domain, its missing parts supplied by reference TRBV7-2 and TRBJ2-7, is GAGVSQSPSNKVTEKGKDVELRCDPISGHTALYWYRQSLGQGLEFLIYFQGNSAPDKSGLPSDRFSAERTGGSVSTLTIQRTQQEDSAVYLCASSLTGGSYEQYFGPGTRLTVT.

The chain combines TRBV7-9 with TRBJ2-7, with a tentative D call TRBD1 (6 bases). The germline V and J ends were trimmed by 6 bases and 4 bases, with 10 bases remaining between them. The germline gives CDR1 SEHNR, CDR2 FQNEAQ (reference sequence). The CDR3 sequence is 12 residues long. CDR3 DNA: TGTGCCAGCAGTCGGGGACAATACGAGCAGTACTTC. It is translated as CASSRGQYEQYF.

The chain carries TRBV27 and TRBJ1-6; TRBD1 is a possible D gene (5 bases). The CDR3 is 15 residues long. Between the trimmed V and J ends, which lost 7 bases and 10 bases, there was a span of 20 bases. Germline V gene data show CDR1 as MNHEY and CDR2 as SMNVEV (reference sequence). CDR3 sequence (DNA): TGTGCCAGCAAACTCAGGGAGTCCTTTCTCTCACCCCTCCACTTT. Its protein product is CASKLRESFLSPLHF.

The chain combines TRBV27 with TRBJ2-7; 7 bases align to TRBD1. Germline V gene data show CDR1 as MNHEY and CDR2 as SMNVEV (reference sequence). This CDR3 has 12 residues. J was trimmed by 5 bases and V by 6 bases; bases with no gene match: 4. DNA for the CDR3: TGTGCCAGCAGCTTGACAGGGAACGAGCAGTACTTC. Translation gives CASSLTGNEQYF.

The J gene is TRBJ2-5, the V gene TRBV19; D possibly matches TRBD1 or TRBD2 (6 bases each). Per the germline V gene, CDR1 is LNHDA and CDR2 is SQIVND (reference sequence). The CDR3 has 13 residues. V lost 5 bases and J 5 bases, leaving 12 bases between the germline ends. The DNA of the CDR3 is TGTGCCAGTAGTCTAGGAGGGGGGGAGACCCAGTACTTC. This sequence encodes CASSLGGGETQYF.

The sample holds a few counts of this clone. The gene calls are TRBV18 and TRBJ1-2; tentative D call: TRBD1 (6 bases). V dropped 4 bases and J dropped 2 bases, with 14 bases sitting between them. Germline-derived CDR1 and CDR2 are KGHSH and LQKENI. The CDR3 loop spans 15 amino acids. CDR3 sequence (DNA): TGTGCCAGCTCACAGGACAGAGCACAAAACTATGGCTACACCTTC. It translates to CASSQDRAQNYGYTF.

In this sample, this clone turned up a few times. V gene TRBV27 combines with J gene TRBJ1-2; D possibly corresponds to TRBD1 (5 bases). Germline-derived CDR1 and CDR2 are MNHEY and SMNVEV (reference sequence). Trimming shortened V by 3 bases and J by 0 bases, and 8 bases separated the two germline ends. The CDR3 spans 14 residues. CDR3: CASSLGGANYGYTF. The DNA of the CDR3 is TGTGCCAGCAGTTTGGGGGGAGCTAACTATGGCTACACCTTC.

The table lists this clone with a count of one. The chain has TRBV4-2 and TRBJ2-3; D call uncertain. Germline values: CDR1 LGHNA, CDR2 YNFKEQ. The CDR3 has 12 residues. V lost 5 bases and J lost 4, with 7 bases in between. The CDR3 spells CASSKNSDTQYF. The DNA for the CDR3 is TGTGCCAGCAGCAAGAACTCAGATACGCAGTATTTT.

CDR3 sequence (DNA): TGTGCCAGCAGTGCCGAGGGGGGAGATACGCAGTATTTT. It translates to CASSAEGGDTQYF. The rearrangement joins TRBV6-4 to TRBJ2-3, with D possibly being TRBD1 or TRBD2 (6 bases each). Trimming shortened V by 4 bases and J by 5 bases, and 10 bases separated the two germline ends. Germline-derived CDR1 and CDR2 are MRHNA and SNTAGT. The CDR3 covers 13 residues.

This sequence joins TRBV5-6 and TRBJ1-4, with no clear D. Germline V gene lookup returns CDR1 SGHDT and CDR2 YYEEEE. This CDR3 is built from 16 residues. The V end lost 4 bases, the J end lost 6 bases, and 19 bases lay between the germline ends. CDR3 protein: CASSTPTGLGDEKLFF. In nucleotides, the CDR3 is TGTGCCAGCAGCACCCCAACCGGGCTAGGCGATGAAAAACTGTTTTTT.

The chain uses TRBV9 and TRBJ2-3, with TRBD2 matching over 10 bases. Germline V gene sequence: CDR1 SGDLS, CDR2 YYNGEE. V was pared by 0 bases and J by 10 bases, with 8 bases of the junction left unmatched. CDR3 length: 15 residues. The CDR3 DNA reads TGTGCCAGCAGCGTAGGTGAAGCGGGGGGGCCTGCGCAGTATTTT. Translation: CASSVGEAGGPAQYF.

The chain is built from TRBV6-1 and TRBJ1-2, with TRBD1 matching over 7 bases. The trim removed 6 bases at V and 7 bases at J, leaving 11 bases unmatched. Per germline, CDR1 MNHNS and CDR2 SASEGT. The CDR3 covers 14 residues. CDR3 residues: CASREITGEGGYTF. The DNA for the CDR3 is TGTGCCAGCAGAGAAATTACAGGGGAAGGTGGCTACACCTTC.

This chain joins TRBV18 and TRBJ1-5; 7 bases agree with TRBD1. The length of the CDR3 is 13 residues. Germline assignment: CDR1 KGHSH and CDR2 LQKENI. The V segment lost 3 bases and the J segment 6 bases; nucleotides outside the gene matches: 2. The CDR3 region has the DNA TGTGCCAGCTCACCGTCAGGGGGTCAGCCCCAGCATTTT. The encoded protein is CASSPSGGQPQHF.

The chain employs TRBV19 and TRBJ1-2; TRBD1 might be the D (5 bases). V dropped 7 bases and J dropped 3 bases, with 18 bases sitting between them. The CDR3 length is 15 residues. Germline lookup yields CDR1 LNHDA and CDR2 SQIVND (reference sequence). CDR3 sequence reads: CASIRIGRQYYGYTF. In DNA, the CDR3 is TGTGCCAGTATCCGGATAGGGCGACAGTACTATGGCTACACCTTC.

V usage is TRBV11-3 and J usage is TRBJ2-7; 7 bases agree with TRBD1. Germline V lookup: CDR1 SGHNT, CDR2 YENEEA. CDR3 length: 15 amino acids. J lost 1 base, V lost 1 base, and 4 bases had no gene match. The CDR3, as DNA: TGTGCCAGCAGCTTAGGACAGGGTTGGTCCTACGAGCAGTACTTC. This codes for CASSLGQGWSYEQYF.

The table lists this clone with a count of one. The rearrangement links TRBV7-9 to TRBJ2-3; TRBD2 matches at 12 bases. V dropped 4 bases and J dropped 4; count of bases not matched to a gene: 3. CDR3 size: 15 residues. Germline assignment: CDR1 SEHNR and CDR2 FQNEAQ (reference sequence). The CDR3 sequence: CASSSSGGGPDTQYF. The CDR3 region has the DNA TGTGCCAGCAGCTCTAGCGGGGGGGGACCAGATACGCAGTATTTT.